Listed here are 22 T cell receptor beta chains from one sample, sequenced in a study of blood T cell repertoires in COVID-19. Assay: immunoSEQ multiplex PCR; the TCRdb copy retains only in-frame clones and omits some. This table has about 250,000 clones, over 65% appearing once. Sequencing input: peripheral blood. The receptors derive from a woman aged 80 or over with acute or convalescent COVID-19.

The CDR3 DNA is TGTGCCAGCAGTTCCCGGGACAGGGGGTCGACTGAAGCTTTCTTT. This gives the protein CASSSRDRGSTEAFF. The V and J genes are TRBV6-2 or TRBV6-3 and TRBJ1-1; 11 bases fit TRBD1. Germline CDR1 reads MNHEY; CDR2 reads SVGEGT. With 4 bases clipped from V and 5 bases from J, the junction kept 6 bases outside the gene matches. The CDR3 spans 15 residues.

V usage is TRBV28 and J usage is TRBJ1-6; 7 positions agree with TRBD1. The V segment lost 6 bases and the J segment 9 bases; nucleotides outside the gene matches: 8. Germline V gene sequence: CDR1 MDHEN, CDR2 SYDVKM. The CDR3 runs to 14 residues. The CDR3 DNA is TGTGCCAGCAGCGGACAGGCCGGGGGTTCACCCCTCCACTTT. It encodes CASSGQAGGSPLHF.

This sequence joins TRBV30 and TRBJ2-7, with 10 bases matching TRBD1. The length of the CDR3 is 15 residues. The V gene's germline CDR1 is GTSNPN and CDR2 SVGIG (reference sequence). V lost 5 bases to trimming and J lost 3 bases; unmatched junction nucleotides: 10. CDR3 protein: CAWDGPGQGYYEQYF. The DNA of the CDR3 is TGTGCCTGGGACGGGCCGGGACAGGGGTACTACGAGCAGTACTTC.

This chain uses TRBV18 with TRBJ1-2; D is perhaps TRBD1 (6 bases). The CDR3 has 14 residues. Germline V lookup: CDR1 KGHSH, CDR2 LQKENI. The ends were cut back, 5 bases at V and 0 bases at J, with 10 bases in the middle. DNA for the CDR3: TGTGCCAGCTCAACAGGGACCGCTAACTATGGCTACACCTTC. The encoded protein is CASSTGTANYGYTF.

The J gene is TRBJ1-1, the V gene TRBV27; D is unclear. V was clipped by 2 bases and J by 5 bases, with 9 bases between them. The CDR3 loop spans 13 amino acids. Per germline, CDR1 MNHEY and CDR2 SMNVEV (reference sequence). CDR3 in amino acids: CASSLEGRTEAFF. The CDR3 nucleotides are TGTGCCAGCAGTTTAGAAGGGAGGACTGAAGCTTTCTTT.

The rearrangement joins TRBV2 to TRBJ1-5, with no clear D. The length of the CDR3 is 12 residues. In germline, CDR1 is SNHLY, CDR2 FYNNEI. V lost 4 bases and J 4 bases, leaving 5 bases between the germline ends. CDR3 in DNA: TGTGCCAGCAGTGCCAATAATCAGCCCCAGCATTTT. Its translation is CASSANNQPQHF.

The chain uses TRBV19 and TRBJ2-1; the D is unclear. Germline V lookup: CDR1 LNHDA, CDR2 SQIVND (reference sequence). V lost 3 bases to trimming and J lost 2 bases, with 11 bases between them. The CDR3 consists of 15 residues. CDR3 region: CASSMRITTYNEQFF. The CDR3 DNA is TGTGCCAGTAGTATGAGGATTACCACCTACAATGAGCAGTTCTTC.

The gene calls are TRBV30 and TRBJ1-5, with 8 nucleotides matching TRBD1. This CDR3 region has 17 residues. The germline V gene encodes CDR1 GTSNPN and CDR2 SVGIG (reference sequence). Trimming at V came to 3 bases and at J to 0 bases, leaving 10 bases not matched to a gene. The CDR3 nucleotides are TGTGCCTGGAGAAATAAGAGGACAGGGTTTAGCAATCAGCCCCAGCATTTT. It yields the protein CAWRNKRTGFSNQPQHF.

The chain carries TRBV11-2 and TRBJ2-7; the D gene is possibly TRBD1 (5 bases). CDR3 length equals 15 residues. V lost 6 bases and J lost 1, with 16 bases in between. Germline-derived CDR1 and CDR2 are SGHAT and FQNNGV. In nucleotides, the CDR3 is TGTGCCAGCAGTCCAACAGGAATTAATTCCTACGAGCAGTACTTC. It yields the protein CASSPTGINSYEQYF.

The genes are TRBV9 and TRBJ2-7; 9 bases are shared with TRBD1. CDR1 is SGDLS and CDR2 is YYNGEE in the germline V gene. This CDR3 contains 15 residues. Trimming removed 3 bases from V and 1 base from J; junction bases left unmatched: 5. The CDR3 coding sequence is TGTGCCAGCAGCGCCCACGGGACAGGGTCCTACGAGCAGTACTTC. This sequence encodes CASSAHGTGSYEQYF.

The CDR3: CANKALGEDQPQHF. The CDR3 bases are TGTGCCAATAAGGCGTTGGGGGAGGATCAGCCCCAGCATTTT. This chain links TRBV19 with TRBJ1-5; a possible D gene is TRBD1 (5 bases). Germline V gene data show CDR1 as LNHDA and CDR2 as SQIVND (reference sequence). This CDR3 is 14 amino acids long. V was trimmed by 10 bases and J by 5 bases, leaving 18 bases between them.

This chain uses TRBV7-9 with TRBJ2-1, with a possible D match to TRBD1 (6 bases). Trimming took 5 bases from V and 6 from J, leaving 14 bases between them. The germline V gene has CDR1 SEHNR and CDR2 FQNEAQ (reference sequence). This CDR3 region has 14 residues. DNA for the CDR3: TGTGCCAGCAGCGGACAGACACATTCCAATGAGCAGTTCTTC. This encodes CASSGQTHSNEQFF.

This clone turned up a few times. CDR3 amino acids: CASSLRRGTGAVNEKLFF. CDR3 bases: TGTGCCAGCAGCTTGCGACGGGGGACAGGGGCGGTTAATGAAAAACTGTTTTTT. The V call is TRBV5-8, the J call TRBJ1-4; 10 bases align to TRBD1. The junction had 10 bases not matched to a gene; V was cut back by 1 base and J by 4 bases. The CDR3 spans 18 residues. Germline CDR1 and CDR2: SGHTS and YDEGEE.

The genes are TRBV6-4 and TRBJ1-1; the D is unclear. Germline V gene data show CDR1 as MRHNA and CDR2 as SNTAGT. V lost 9 bases and J 1 base, leaving 15 bases between the germline ends. This CDR3 is built from 14 residues. DNA of the CDR3: TGTGCCAGGCCGAAACGCCTACCGAACACTGAAGCTTTCTTT. It is translated as CARPKRLPNTEAFF.

This rearrangement joins TRBV6-6 to TRBJ2-1; D is perhaps TRBD2 (5 bases). There are 14 residues in the CDR3. Germline CDR1 is MNHNY and CDR2 is SVGAGI (reference sequence). Trimming removed 0 bases from V and 7 bases from J, with 10 bases in between. The CDR3 DNA reads TGTGCCAGCAGTTACTCTTGGGAGAAAAATGAGCAGTTCTTC. Encoded protein: CASSYSWEKNEQFF.

The chain uses TRBV25-1 and TRBJ1-1, with D possibly TRBD1 on 5 matching bases. There are 15 residues in the CDR3. V shed 8 bases and J shed 5 bases, with 21 bases lying between them. CDR1 is MGHDK and CDR2 is SYGVNS in the germline V gene. The chain's CDR3 is CASEPLTDWRTEAFF. CDR3 in DNA: TGTGCCAGCGAACCCCTGACAGACTGGAGAACTGAAGCTTTCTTT.

This clone appeared a few times. The chain links TRBV3-1 (or the pseudogene TRBV3-2) to TRBJ1-3, with a weak D call TRBD1 (5 bases). Germline lookup yields CDR1 LGHDT and CDR2 YNNKEL (reference sequence). V was clipped by 2 bases and J by 9 bases, with 8 bases between them. This CDR3 comprises 12 residues. The CDR3 DNA reads as TGTGCCAGCAGCCAAAGGGGTGTCACCATATATTTT. Translated, it gives CASSQRGVTIYF.

The chain is built from TRBV19 and TRBJ2-6; 7 nucleotides agree with TRBD1. J was trimmed by 0 bases and V by 2 bases; bases with no gene match: 1. This CDR3 region has 16 residues. CDR1 LNHDA and CDR2 SQIVND come from the germline V gene (reference sequence). The CDR3 here is CASSIRDSSGANVLTF. The CDR3 bases are TGTGCCAGTAGTATACGGGACAGCTCTGGGGCCAACGTCCTGACTTTC.

CDR3 coding DNA: TGTGCCAGCAGCTTACGGGGGGGCGGCACCGGGGAGCTGTTTTTT. Amino acids: CASSLRGGGTGELFF. This rearrangement joins TRBV5-4 to TRBJ2-2; TRBD2 matches at 8 bases. V lost 2 bases to trimming and J lost 4 bases; unmatched junction nucleotides: 4. The CDR3 contains 15 residues. The germline V gene has CDR1 SGHNT and CDR2 YYREEE (reference sequence).

The genes are TRBV7-2 and TRBJ2-1; no clear D. V lost 2 bases and J 4 bases, leaving 12 bases between the germline ends. Per germline, CDR1 SGHTA and CDR2 FQGNSA. The CDR3 covers 15 residues. The CDR3 nucleotides are TGTGCCAGCAGCTTACTCGCAGCGAAATACAATGAGCAGTTCTTC. This encodes CASSLLAAKYNEQFF.

This clone was seen more than once but under ten times. The CDR3 bases are TGTGCCAGCAGCTTGAGACAGGGCGGGAATTCACCCCTCCACTTT. As protein: CASSLRQGGNSPLHF. J is TRBJ1-6 and V is TRBV7-9, with 7 positions matching TRBD1. With V trimmed by 3 bases and J by 7 bases, 6 bases remained unmatched. The germline V gene encodes CDR1 SEHNR and CDR2 FQNEAQ (reference sequence). The CDR3 consists of 15 residues.

This clone has a handful of counts. The rearrangement uses TRBV6-1 and TRBJ1-1; D is undetermined. V was shortened by 2 bases and J by 11 bases, with 15 bases between the two germline ends. Germline V lookup: CDR1 MNHNS, CDR2 SASEGT. The CDR3 totals 13 residues. Here the CDR3 DNA reads TGTGCCAGCAGTGAAAGACCCGGAGAGATGGCTTTCTTT. Its translation is CASSERPGEMAFF.